This TCR beta chain was sequenced for a study of spatial heterogeneity in lung cancer. Study overall: Each unique TCR and UMI combination was seen more than ten times on average in raw reads.

The time point here: sample taken at primary tumor resection. TCR cDNA molecules each had a unique molecular identifier. TCRdb analysed the 5' RACE reads with MiXCR anew, one entry per CDR3 protein. This sample has about 5,100 distinct CDR3 sequences; 5.5% to 9% occur once, and the top ten carry approximately 20%. The germline V and J ends were trimmed by 0 bases and 2 bases, with 11 bases remaining between them. The germline V gene has CDR1 PRHDT and CDR2 FYEKMQ (reference sequence). The CDR3 sequence is 15 residues long. By frequency in the sample, this clonotype is large. Its antigen is unknown. Broader study findings: Higher tumor mutation counts went along with higher counts of expanded intratumoral alpha and beta TCRs.

The chain employs TRBV13 and TRBJ2-7; tentatively, D is TRBD2 (7 bases). This receptor was obtained from a male donor with early-stage non-small cell lung cancer. The source was lung tumor tissue, collected at surgery. The CDR3 DNA is TGTGCCAGCAGCTTAGGGCGGGGGCCAACCTACGAGCAGTACTTC. Translation gives CASSLGRGPTYEQYF.